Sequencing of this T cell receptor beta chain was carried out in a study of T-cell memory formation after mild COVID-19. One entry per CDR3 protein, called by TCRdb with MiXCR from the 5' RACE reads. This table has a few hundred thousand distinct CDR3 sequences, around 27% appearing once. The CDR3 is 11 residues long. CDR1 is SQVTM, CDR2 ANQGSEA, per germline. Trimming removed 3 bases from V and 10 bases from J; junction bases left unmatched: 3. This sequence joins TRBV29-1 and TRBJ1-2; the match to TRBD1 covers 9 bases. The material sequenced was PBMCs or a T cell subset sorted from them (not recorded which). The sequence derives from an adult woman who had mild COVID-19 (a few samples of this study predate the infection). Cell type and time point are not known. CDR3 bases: TGCAGCGTTGACAGGACAGGGGCCTACACCTTC. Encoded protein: CSVDRTGAYTF.